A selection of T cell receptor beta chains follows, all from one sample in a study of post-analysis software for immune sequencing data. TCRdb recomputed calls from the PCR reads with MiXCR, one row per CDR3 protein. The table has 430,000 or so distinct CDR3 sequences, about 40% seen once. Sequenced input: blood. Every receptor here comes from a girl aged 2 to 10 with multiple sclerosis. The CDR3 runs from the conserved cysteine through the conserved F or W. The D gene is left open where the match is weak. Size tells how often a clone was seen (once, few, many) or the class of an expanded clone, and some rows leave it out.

CASSARSGYLDEKLFF,TGTGCCAGCAGCGCTCGATCGGGTTATCTGGACGAAAAACTGTTTTTT,TRBJ1-4,-,TRBV11-2,-
CASSLAGGPEAFF,TGCGCCAGCAGCTTGGCGGGGGGCCCTGAAGCTTTCTTT,TRBJ1-1,few,TRBV5-1,-
CASSYSWDRVYGYTF,TGTGCCAGCAGTTACTCGTGGGACAGGGTCTATGGCTACACCTTC,TRBJ1-2,few,TRBV6-5,TRBD1
CASSLRFGEETQYF,TGTGCTAGCAGCTTAAGGTTCGGAGAAGAGACCCAGTACTTC,TRBJ2-5,-,TRBV7-7,-
CSASRPGLAVTDTQYF,TGCAGTGCTAGCCGACCGGGACTAGCGGTAACAGATACGCAGTATTTT,TRBJ2-3,few,TRBV20-1,TRBD2
CASSLRAGGPYNEQFF,TGTGCCAGCAGCTTACGGGCGGGAGGGCCCTACAATGAGCAGTTCTTC,TRBJ2-1,few,TRBV7-6,TRBD2
CSAHLGLASSYNEQFF,TGCAGCGCCCACCTCGGACTAGCGAGTTCCTACAATGAGCAGTTCTTC,TRBJ2-1,-,TRBV29-1,TRBD2
CASRHETEAFF,TGTGCCAGTAGACACGAGACTGAAGCTTTCTTT,TRBJ1-1,-,TRBV12-3/TRBV12-4,-
CASSSRSPGVAEAFF,TGTGCCAGCAGCTCCCGGAGCCCAGGGGTCGCTGAAGCTTTCTTT,TRBJ1-1,-,TRBV7-9,-
CASSYSGGGSEKLFF,TGTGCCAGCAGTTACTCAGGAGGGGGAAGTGAAAAACTGTTTTTT,TRBJ1-4,-,TRBV6-5,-
CASSPLGTGSYSNQPQHF,TGTGCCAGCTCGCCCCTCGGGACAGGGAGTTATAGCAATCAGCCCCAGCATTTT,TRBJ1-5,-,TRBV18,TRBD1
CSVIPTYGSIQYF,TGCAGCGTTATCCCAACCTACGGAAGCATTCAGTACTTC,TRBJ2-4,-,TRBV29-1,-
CAWSGLSRSYEQYF,TGTGCCTGGAGCGGGTTATCCCGCTCCTACGAGCAGTACTTC,TRBJ2-7,-,TRBV30,-
CASSVASGPGELFF,TGTGCCAGCAGCGTAGCTTCAGGGCCCGGGGAGCTGTTTTTT,TRBJ2-2,few,TRBV9,-
CSVGGQMNTEAFF,TGCAGCGTTGGGGGACAGATGAACACTGAAGCTTTCTTT,TRBJ1-1,-,TRBV29-1,TRBD1
CSARLAGLQDTQYF,TGCAGTGCTAGACTAGCGGGGCTTCAAGATACGCAGTATTTT,TRBJ2-3,-,TRBV20-1,TRBD2
CASSLEAGRMRGYTF,TGTGCCAGCAGTTTAGAGGCAGGGCGGATGCGGGGCTACACCTTC,TRBJ1-2,-,TRBV27,-
CASRWRENQPQHF,TGTGCATCGCGATGGAGGGAGAATCAGCCCCAGCATTTT,TRBJ1-5,-,TRBV5-5,-
CATSRDPGGANVLTF,TGTGCCACCAGCAGAGATCCGGGAGGGGCCAACGTCCTGACTTTC,TRBJ2-6,few,TRBV15,-
CASSLDVGGGQETQYF,TGCGCCAGCAGCTTGGATGTGGGGGGGGGACAAGAGACCCAGTACTTC,TRBJ2-5,few,TRBV5-1,TRBD2
CASSPRQNQETQYF,TGTGCCAGCTCACCACGTCAGAACCAAGAGACCCAGTACTTC,TRBJ2-5,few,TRBV18,-
CASSFLGETYNEQFF,TGTGCCAGCAGTTTTCTTGGGGAAACCTACAATGAGCAGTTCTTC,TRBJ2-1,-,TRBV12-3/TRBV12-4,-
CASSLYASRSYEQYF,TGTGCCAGCAGCTTATATGCCTCCCGATCCTACGAGCAGTACTTC,TRBJ2-7,few,TRBV7-8,-
CASSTSGTATKAFF,TGTGCCAGCAGCACTTCCGGGACGGCCACCAAAGCTTTCTTT,TRBJ1-1,few,TRBV7-6,-
CASSTLAGESNEQFF,TGTGCCAGTAGTACCCTAGCGGGAGAGAGCAATGAGCAGTTCTTC,TRBJ2-1,-,TRBV19,TRBD2
CASSLAGGGSGEQYF,TGTGCCAGCAGCTTGGCTGGAGGGGGTAGCGGCGAGCAGTACTTC,TRBJ2-7,few,TRBV7-2,-
CASASGQGANYGYTF,TGTGCCAGCGCATCCGGGCAGGGGGCCAACTATGGCTACACCTTC,TRBJ1-2,few,TRBV28,TRBD1
CASTTGPMPRNEQFF,TGTGCCAGCACCACTGGCCCAATGCCGAGGAATGAGCAGTTCTTC,TRBJ2-1,-,TRBV9,-
CASSDWTGNYNEQFF,TGTGCCAGCAGTGACTGGACAGGGAACTACAATGAGCAGTTCTTC,TRBJ2-1,-,TRBV6-1,TRBD1
CASSLAPDRGSEQYF,TGCGCCAGCAGCTTGGCCCCGGACAGAGGGTCCGAGCAGTACTTC,TRBJ2-7,-,TRBV5-1,-
CASAYGPLYEQYF,TGCGCCAGCGCATATGGTCCCCTCTACGAGCAGTACTTC,TRBJ2-7,few,TRBV5-1,-
CASSLIGTSGGVYNEQFF,TGTGCCAGCAGCTTAATTGGGACTAGCGGGGGGGTTTACAATGAGCAGTTCTTC,TRBJ2-1,few,TRBV7-3,TRBD2
CASSPSTQGWLYNEQFF,TGTGCCAGCAGCCCCTCCACACAGGGGTGGCTTTACAATGAGCAGTTCTTC,TRBJ2-1,few,TRBV7-9,TRBD1
CASRRTGGGTEAFF,TGTGCCAGCAGAAGGACAGGGGGCGGCACTGAAGCTTTCTTT,TRBJ1-1,few,TRBV6-2/TRBV6-3,TRBD1
CASSLGAGQGIRRTKNIQYF,TGTGCCAGCAGCCTCGGGGCGGGGCAGGGGATTCGGAGAACCAAAAACATTCAGTACTTC,TRBJ2-4,-,TRBV12-3/TRBV12-4,-
CASSDRVLSNQPQHF,TGTGCCAGCTCGGACAGGGTCCTTAGCAATCAGCCCCAGCATTTT,TRBJ1-5,-,TRBV18,TRBD1
CASSPPRTGDYSNQPQHF,TGTGCCAGCAGTCCCCCTCGGACAGGGGACTATAGCAATCAGCCCCAGCATTTT,TRBJ1-5,once,TRBV28,TRBD1
CASSFSSGQGSNEQFF,TGTGCCAGCAGCTTTTCCTCCGGACAGGGTAGTAATGAGCAGTTCTTC,TRBJ2-1,few,TRBV11-3,TRBD1
CASSSTTSVDALAYEQYF,TGTGCCAGCAGTTCTACGACTAGCGTCGATGCTCTAGCCTACGAGCAGTACTTC,TRBJ2-7,-,TRBV28,TRBD2
CASSRGVYNEQYF,TGCGCCAGCTCTAGGGGAGTCTACAATGAGCAGTACTTC,TRBJ2-5,-,TRBV5-1,-
CSVERPAPYQETQYF,TGCAGCGTTGAAAGGCCGGCCCCGTACCAAGAGACCCAGTACTTC,TRBJ2-5,-,TRBV29-1,-
CRARQGNQPQHF,TGCAGGGCCAGACAGGGAAATCAGCCCCAGCATTTT,TRBJ1-5,-,TRBV20-1,TRBD1
CASSLELREVRGYGQYF,TGCGCCAGCAGCTTGGAGCTCAGGGAGGTCAGGGGCTACGGGCAGTACTTC,TRBJ2-7,-,TRBV5-1,-
CATSAPSGRVGNEQFF,TGTGCCACCAGTGCTCCTAGCGGGAGGGTCGGCAATGAGCAGTTCTTC,TRBJ2-1,few,TRBV24-1,TRBD2
CASSRDISKNIQYF,TGTGCCAGCAGCCGGGACATCTCCAAAAACATTCAGTACTTC,TRBJ2-4,-,TRBV7-2,-
CASSRKVLPSYEQYF,TGTGCCAGCAGTCGAAAGGTCCTCCCGTCCTACGAGCAGTACTTC,TRBJ2-7,-,TRBV14,-
CAWSLVGQGSYEQYF,TGTGCCTGGAGTCTGGTAGGCCAGGGCTCCTACGAGCAGTACTTC,TRBJ2-7,-,TRBV30,-
CAISESPGGPGTQYF,TGTGCCATCAGTGAGTCCCCGGGGGGGCCCGGGACCCAGTACTTC,TRBJ2-5,few,TRBV10-3,TRBD2
CASSVATTGGNSGANVLTF,TGTGCCAGCAGCGTAGCTACGACAGGGGGTAACTCTGGGGCCAACGTCCTGACTTTC,TRBJ2-6,-,TRBV9,TRBD1
CASSLRGLAPNYNEQFF,TGTGCCAGCAGTTTAAGGGGTCTAGCGCCGAACTACAATGAGCAGTTCTTC,TRBJ2-1,few,TRBV28,-
CSAIYQEQETQYF,TGCAGTGCGATATACCAGGAGCAGGAGACCCAGTACTTC,TRBJ2-5,few,TRBV20-1,-
CASFNVQTVFYGYTF,TGTGCCAGCTTCAACGTCCAGACAGTTTTCTATGGCTACACCTTC,TRBJ1-2,-,TRBV6-1,-